The 26 T cell receptor beta chains below come from one sample, sequenced in a study of radiation and T cells in renal cell carcinoma. The protocol was immunoSEQ multiplex PCR, while the TCRdb copy is restricted to in-frame clones and leaves out a portion. The table has 45,000 to 55,000 clones, approximately 80% seen once; the top ten hold around 30%. Described time point: blood 2 weeks post-SBRT. Regarding treatment: 15 Gy SBRT to primary tumor, nephrectomy 4 weeks later. This material consisted of blood, taken from a patient whose treatment included radiotherapy and nephrectomy. All receptors come from a woman in her seventies with renal cell carcinoma.

The chain recombines TRBV7-2 with TRBJ2-7; tentative D call: TRBD1 (5 bases). V shed 0 bases and J shed 2 bases, with 14 bases lying between them. Germline V gives CDR1 SGHTA, CDR2 FQGNSA. CDR3 size: 16 residues. The CDR3 reads CASSLATRQLPYEQYF. The CDR3 DNA sequence: TGTGCCAGCAGCTTAGCTACCCGACAGCTCCCCTACGAGCAGTACTTC.

This chain connects TRBV6-5 to TRBJ2-2, with 7 bases identical to TRBD2. In germline, CDR1 is MNHEY, CDR2 SVGAGI. V was pared by 6 bases and J by 0 bases, with 1 base of the junction left unmatched. This CDR3 is 14 amino acids long. The chain's CDR3 is CASRTSSNTGELFF. The CDR3 nucleotides read TGTGCCAGCAGGACTAGCTCGAACACCGGGGAGCTGTTTTTT.

The chain combines TRBV6-5 with TRBJ1-1, with D perhaps matching TRBD1 (5 bases). The ends were cut back, 5 bases at V and 0 bases at J, with 7 bases in the middle. Per germline, CDR1 MNHEY and CDR2 SVGAGI. The CDR3 is made up of 13 amino acids. The CDR3 sequence is CASSRQMNTEAFF. The DNA for the CDR3 is TGTGCCAGCAGTAGACAGATGAACACTGAAGCTTTCTTT.

The gene calls are TRBV6-1 and TRBJ2-7; D is unclear. This CDR3 is 13 amino acids long. The V end was cut by 7 bases, the J end by 0 bases, with 10 bases between. CDR1 and CDR2 (germline): MNHNS, SASEGT. The CDR3 DNA follows: TGTGCCAGCACCTCTGGAGCCTCCTACGAGCAGTACTTC. As protein: CASTSGASYEQYF.

The CDR3, as DNA: TGTGCCAGCAGCTTAGGACGGGTGGGGACCGGGGAGCTGTTTTTT. Its protein is CASSLGRVGTGELFF. The chain has TRBV7-7 and TRBJ2-2; D remains ambiguous. Germline assignment: CDR1 SSHAT and CDR2 FNYEAQ (reference sequence). CDR3 length: 15 residues. The V end was cut by 1 base, the J end by 5 bases, with 11 bases between.

This clone was counted between two and nine times. The rearrangement links TRBV4-2 to TRBJ1-1; 7 bases agree with TRBD1. CDR1 is LGHNA, CDR2 YNFKEQ, per germline. The V and J ends lost 0 bases and 5 bases, in that order; junction bases with no gene match: 6. CDR3 length equals 15 residues. CDR3 region: CASSQDYRGATEAFF. The CDR3 nucleotides read TGTGCCAGCAGCCAAGACTACAGGGGAGCAACTGAAGCTTTCTTT.

This clone was seen only once. This sequence joins TRBV30 and TRBJ2-2, with 10 bases identical to TRBD2. V trimming: 1 base; J trimming: 6 bases; junction bases outside the gene matches: 11. The CDR3 length is 17 residues. CDR1 is GTSNPN, CDR2 SVGIG, per germline (reference sequence). The DNA of the CDR3 is TGTGCCTGGAGTGGCCAAAGAAGCGGGAGGGTCCCCGGGGAGCTGTTTTTT. Encoded protein: CAWSGQRSGRVPGELFF.

The chain has TRBV6-5 and TRBJ2-5; 7 nucleotides line up with TRBD2. V was pared by 2 bases and J by 2 bases, with 8 bases of the junction left unmatched. The CDR3 sequence is 16 residues long. The germline CDR1 and CDR2 sequences are MNHEY and SVGAGI. The CDR3 DNA follows: TGTGCCAGCAGTTACAACTCGGGAGGCAGACAAGAGACCCAGTACTTC. The encoded protein is CASSYNSGGRQETQYF.

This chain links TRBV5-3 with TRBJ2-7, with D possibly being TRBD2 (6 bases). TRBV5-3 counts as an open reading frame of uncertain function. V was clipped by 3 bases and J by 5 bases, with 18 bases between them. This CDR3 comprises 15 residues. CDR3 amino acids: CARSSPGTRGHEQYF. The CDR3 coding sequence is TGTGCCAGAAGCTCCCCCGGGACTCGAGGCCACGAGCAGTACTTC.

The rearrangement links TRBV5-1 to TRBJ1-5, with 7 bases matching TRBD1. Trimming at V came to 0 bases and at J to 6 bases, leaving 6 bases not matched to a gene. Germline V gene lookup returns CDR1 SGHRS and CDR2 YFSETQ. The CDR3 length is 15 residues. CDR3 sequence reads: CASSLGTGEAQPQHF. The CDR3 region has the DNA TGCGCCAGCAGCTTGGGTACAGGGGAGGCTCAGCCCCAGCATTTT.

This chain joins TRBV6-5 and TRBJ2-7; the match to TRBD2 covers 7 bases. The CDR3 spans 14 residues. CDR1 and CDR2 (germline): MNHEY, SVGAGI. The V and J ends lost 3 bases and 2 bases, in that order; junction bases with no gene match: 4. DNA for the CDR3: TGTGCCAGCAGTTATCGAGCGGGGCCCTACGAGCAGTACTTC. It is translated as CASSYRAGPYEQYF.

The V gene is TRBV19, the J gene TRBJ2-2; D is unresolved. V dropped 6 bases and J dropped 6 bases, with 11 bases sitting between them. This CDR3 comprises 13 residues. Germline V gives CDR1 LNHDA, CDR2 SQIVND (reference sequence). The CDR3 protein is CASRAGDPGELFF. For the CDR3, the DNA is TGTGCCAGTAGGGCAGGCGATCCCGGGGAGCTGTTTTTT.

This rearrangement joins TRBV5-1 to TRBJ1-1, with D unclear. The CDR3 sequence is 12 residues long. The ends were cut back, 2 bases at V and 3 bases at J, with 5 bases in the middle. Germline values: CDR1 SGHRS, CDR2 YFSETQ. DNA for the CDR3: TGCGCCAGCAGCTTAACGGACACTGAAGCTTTCTTT. It codes for CASSLTDTEAFF.

This clone has only a few counts. The gene calls are TRBV7-2 and TRBJ1-5, with D hard to call. V lost 6 bases and J 0 bases, leaving 15 bases between the germline ends. The CDR3 runs to 16 residues. Germline V gives CDR1 SGHTA, CDR2 FQGNSA. The CDR3 loop is CASSFSLTGSNQPQHF. Written as DNA, the CDR3 is TGTGCCAGCAGTTTCTCTCTCACGGGTAGCAATCAGCCCCAGCATTTT.

This clone was counted a few times. This chain links TRBV9 with TRBJ2-2; D gene ambiguous. Per germline, CDR1 SGDLS and CDR2 YYNGEE. This CDR3 comprises 13 residues. Trimming took 5 bases from V and 6 from J, leaving 11 bases between them. The CDR3 region is CASRDPNAGELFF. CDR3 DNA sequence: TGTGCCAGCAGGGACCCTAATGCCGGGGAGCTGTTTTTT.

J is TRBJ1-1 and V is TRBV9; TRBD1 might be the D (6 bases). This CDR3 region has 14 residues. The V gene lost 0 bases and the J gene lost 5 bases, with 11 bases spanning the gap. Germline CDR1 reads SGDLS; CDR2 reads YYNGEE. The CDR3 loop reads CASSVDQGLTEAFF. CDR3 bases: TGTGCCAGCAGCGTAGATCAGGGGTTGACTGAAGCTTTCTTT. Drawing the rest from reference TRBV9 and TRBJ1-1, the complete variable domain is DSGVTQTPKHLITATGQRVTLRCSPRSGDLSVYWYQQSLDQGLQFLIQYYNGEERAKGNILERFSAQQFPDLHSELNLSSLELGDSALYFCASSVDQGLTEAFFGQGTRLTVV.

This clone was counted once. The rearrangement links TRBV7-2 to TRBJ1-2; 7 bases map to TRBD1. The CDR3 extends over 17 amino acids. V shed 5 bases, J shed 4 bases, and the junction held 16 bases outside the gene matches. CDR1 is SGHTA and CDR2 is FQGNSA in the germline V gene. CDR3 sequence: CASSRNSGGASPYGYTF. CDR3 DNA sequence: TGTGCCAGCAGCCGGAACTCAGGGGGTGCGTCCCCCTATGGCTACACCTTC. Full variable domain (rest looked up from reference TRBV7-2 and TRBJ1-2): GAGVSQSPSNKVTEKGKDVELRCDPISGHTALYWYRQSLGQGLEFLIYFQGNSAPDKSGLPSDRFSAERTGGSVSTLTIQRTQQEDSAVYLCASSRNSGGASPYGYTFGSGTRLTVV.

The chain couples TRBV2 to TRBJ1-5, with D tentatively TRBD1 (6 bases). V lost 4 bases, J lost 6 bases, and 25 bases lay in between. The length of the CDR3 is 18 residues. Germline CDR1 and CDR2: SNHLY and FYNNEI. In DNA, the CDR3 is TGTGCCAGCAGTGTTCCCCGGGTGTGGGGGGCGTACGGTCAGCCCCAGCATTTT. Its protein product is CASSVPRVWGAYGQPQHF.

The chain joins TRBV19 to TRBJ1-1; 9 bases match TRBD1. Looked up from germline, CDR1 is LNHDA and CDR2 is SQIVND (reference sequence). The ends lost 5 bases at V and 10 bases at J; junction bases unmatched: 5. The CDR3 runs to 12 residues. CDR3 sequence (DNA): TGTGCCAGTAGTCTACAGGGGGCGCGAGCTTTCTTT. Amino acid sequence: CASSLQGARAFF.

V usage is TRBV9 and J usage is TRBJ2-1; possibly TRBD1 or TRBD2 for D (7 bases each). The germline V and J ends were trimmed by 4 bases and 6 bases, with 17 bases remaining between them. Per germline, CDR1 SGDLS and CDR2 YYNGEE. The CDR3 totals 15 residues. CDR3 in DNA: TGTGCCAGCAGCCTCGGGAGGCAGGGGGTCAATGAGCAGTTCTTC. This codes for CASSLGRQGVNEQFF.

The rearrangement uses TRBV10-2 and TRBJ2-7; 10 bases map to TRBD1. The CDR3 extends over 14 amino acids. The V gene's germline CDR1 is WSHSY and CDR2 SAAADI. Germline trimming cut 6 bases from V and 2 bases from J; bases unmatched to any gene: 4. CDR3 coding DNA: TGCGCCAGCAGGCCCGGGACAGGGGCCTACGAGCAGTACTTC. The encoded protein is CASRPGTGAYEQYF.

The sample holds one count of this clone. The chain combines TRBV25-1 with TRBJ1-1, with D perhaps matching TRBD1 (5 bases). Between the trimmed V and J ends, which lost 7 bases and 0 bases, there was a span of 12 bases. CDR3 length: 14 amino acids. The germline V gene has CDR1 MGHDK and CDR2 SYGVNS. CDR3 coding DNA: TGTGCCAGCAAGTCAAGGGGCGTGAACACTGAAGCTTTCTTT. This sequence encodes CASKSRGVNTEAFF.

The J gene is TRBJ2-1, the V gene TRBV13, with 7 bases lining up with TRBD2. V gave up 7 bases and J gave up 7 bases; unmatched junction bases: 13. The germline V gene encodes CDR1 PRHDT and CDR2 FYEKMQ (reference sequence). The CDR3 has 15 residues. The CDR3: CASTPRGVAKNEQFF. Written as DNA, the CDR3 is TGTGCCAGCACCCCTCGGGGGGTGGCGAAAAATGAGCAGTTCTTC.

This clone was detected a few times. Here the CDR3 reads CASSSRGLQGGQPQHF. CDR3 DNA sequence: TGTGCCAGCAGCTCCCGAGGGCTGCAGGGCGGTCAGCCCCAGCATTTT. The genes are TRBV9 and TRBJ1-5, with TRBD1 as a possible D gene (5 bases). CDR1 SGDLS and CDR2 YYNGEE come from the germline V gene. V gave up 4 bases and J gave up 6 bases, with 20 bases separating them. The CDR3 extends over 16 amino acids.

CDR3 protein: CASSLGQGPREELFF. CDR3 nucleotides: TGTGCCAGCAGCTTAGGGCAGGGGCCGCGAGAGGAGCTGTTTTTT. The gene calls are TRBV7-9 and TRBJ2-2; a possible D gene is TRBD1 (6 bases). CDR1 SEHNR and CDR2 FQNEAQ come from the germline V gene (reference sequence). The CDR3 runs to 15 residues. V was cut by 1 base and J by 10 bases, with 16 bases left in between.

The chain carries TRBV19 and TRBJ2-2; a weak D match, TRBD1 (5 bases). This CDR3 contains 14 residues. Germline loops: CDR1 LNHDA, CDR2 SQIVND (reference sequence). The V gene lost 6 bases and the J gene lost 6 bases, with 14 bases spanning the gap. Written as DNA, the CDR3 is TGTGCCAGTAGCCACCCGAACAGGCCCGGGGAGCTGTTTTTT. Its protein is CASSHPNRPGELFF.